The clone carrying this TCR beta chain has ten or more counts. Its antigen is not known. This sample was taken from a study of CD8+CD57+ T cells in acquired aplastic anemia. Study-wide context: When averaged, DNA from sorted CD4+ and CD8+ cells came to about 2.9 ug. Study-level findings and limits: Researchers reported that CD8+ Simpson's diversity was not significantly different in patients versus controls.

Patients who underwent sequencing had shown CD8+CD57+ cell expansion by flow cytometry. By the time of blood sampling, patients had still received no therapy. V lost 4 bases and J lost 0, with 9 bases in between. This CDR3 comprises 15 residues. Germline CDR1 reads SGHTA; CDR2 reads FQGNSA. TCR beta VDJ and CDR3 profiles were obtained from a genomic DNA template. Via MiXCR, TCRdb re-called the reads, giving one row per CDR3 protein. Of 160,000 or so distinct CDR3 sequences in the sample, approximately 51% were seen once. The rearrangement links TRBV7-2 to TRBJ2-2, with D perhaps being TRBD1 or TRBD2 (5 bases each). This receptor was obtained from a human donor with aplastic anemia. Sequencing was carried out using sorted CD4+, CD8+, or CD8+CD57+ T cells (not recorded which) from PBMCs. DNA for the CDR3: TGTGCCAGCAGCTCTGGGACGGCGAACACCGGGGAGCTGTTTTTT. It translates to CASSSGTANTGELFF.